Presented here are 5 T cell receptor beta chains from one specimen sequenced in a study of CD8 T cells in ankylosing spondylitis. MiXCR, run by TCRdb on the 5' RACE reads, gives a single entry per CDR3 protein. The sample includes hundreds of thousands of distinct CDR3 sequences, roughly 20% of them seen just once. Source material: blood, either unsorted or a sorted T cell fraction (not recorded which). The receptors originated from a male donor with ankylosing spondylitis or in good health (not recorded which).

This sequence joins TRBV6-4 and TRBJ2-7; TRBD1 or TRBD2 may be the D gene (5 bases each). The CDR3 loop spans 14 amino acids. V shed 10 bases and J shed 1 base, with 17 bases lying between them. CDR1 is MRHNA, CDR2 SNTAGT, per germline. The CDR3 loop reads CAILPGTESYEQYF. In nucleotides, the CDR3 is TGTGCCATCCTACCCGGGACCGAATCCTACGAGCAGTACTTC.

The V gene is TRBV6-1, the J gene TRBJ2-2, with TRBD2 as a possible D gene (5 bases). This CDR3 has 17 residues. V was trimmed by 8 bases and J by 2 bases, leaving 21 bases between them. Germline V gives CDR1 MNHNS, CDR2 SASEGT. For the CDR3, the DNA is TGTGCCAGCGCGAGAAGCCCGGGATGGGATAACACCGGGGAGCTGTTTTTT. Translation gives CASARSPGWDNTGELFF.

This clonotype showed up just a few times. This chain uses TRBV12-3 or TRBV12-4 with TRBJ2-5, with 9 bases identical to TRBD2. V shed 4 bases and J 4 bases; nucleotides not matched to a gene: 4. The CDR3 extends over 14 amino acids. CDR3 region: CASSSLAGPETQYF. For the CDR3, the DNA is TGTGCCAGCAGTTCACTAGCGGGCCCAGAGACCCAGTACTTC.

This clonotype was seen a few times. This chain connects TRBV4-1 to TRBJ1-5; perhaps TRBD1 as D (6 bases). V lost 0 bases and J 7 bases, leaving 13 bases between the germline ends. The germline CDR1 and CDR2 sequences are MGHRA and YSYEKL. CDR3 length: 15 amino acids. This CDR3 reads CASSQDQATGQPQHF. CDR3 DNA sequence: TGCGCCAGCAGCCAAGATCAGGCCACAGGGCAGCCCCAGCATTTT.

The CDR3 coding sequence is TGTGCCATCAGCCGTGGGACAGCGAACACTGAAGCTTTCTTT. Amino acids: CAISRGTANTEAFF. The rearrangement joins TRBV10-3 to TRBJ1-1, with 7 positions matching TRBD1. The length of the CDR3 is 14 residues. J was trimmed by 1 base and V by 6 bases; bases with no gene match: 5. Germline V CDR1 and CDR2: ENHRY, SYGVKD.